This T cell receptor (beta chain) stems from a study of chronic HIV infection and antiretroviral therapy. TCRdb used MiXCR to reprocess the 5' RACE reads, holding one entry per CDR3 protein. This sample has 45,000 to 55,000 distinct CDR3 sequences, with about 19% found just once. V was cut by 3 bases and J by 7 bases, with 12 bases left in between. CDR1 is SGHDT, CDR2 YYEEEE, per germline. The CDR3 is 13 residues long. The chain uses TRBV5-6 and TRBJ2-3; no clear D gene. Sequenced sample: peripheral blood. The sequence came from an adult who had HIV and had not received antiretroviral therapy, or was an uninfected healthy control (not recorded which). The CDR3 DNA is TGTGCCAGCAGCTCGCAACTTTTAAATACGCAGTATTTT. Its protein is CASSSQLLNTQYF. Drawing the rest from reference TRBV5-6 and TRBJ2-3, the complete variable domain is DAGVTQSPTHLIKTRGQQVTLRCSPKSGHDTVSWYQQALGQGPQFIFQYYEEEERQRGNFPDRFSGHQFPNYSSELNVNALLLGDSALYLCASSSQLLNTQYFGPGTRLTVL.